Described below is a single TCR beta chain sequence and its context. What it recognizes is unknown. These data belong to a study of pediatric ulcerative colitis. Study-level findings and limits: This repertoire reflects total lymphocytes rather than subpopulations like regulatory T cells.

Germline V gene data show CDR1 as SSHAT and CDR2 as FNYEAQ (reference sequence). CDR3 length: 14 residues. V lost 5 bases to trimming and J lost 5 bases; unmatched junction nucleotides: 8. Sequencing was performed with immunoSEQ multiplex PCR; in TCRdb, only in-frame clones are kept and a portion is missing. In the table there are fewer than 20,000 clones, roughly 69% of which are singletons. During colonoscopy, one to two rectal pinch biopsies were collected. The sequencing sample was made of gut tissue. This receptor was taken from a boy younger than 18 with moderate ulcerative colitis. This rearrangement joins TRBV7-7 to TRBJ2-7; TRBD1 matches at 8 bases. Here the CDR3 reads CASSVDRGVNEQYF. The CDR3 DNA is TGTGCCAGCAGCGTCGACAGGGGAGTCAACGAGCAGTACTTC.